These 11 T cell receptor beta chains originate from one sample sequenced in a study of cytomegalovirus exposure and HLA in healthy donors. The PCR contained 60 Vbeta and 13 Jbeta primers. The method was immunoSEQ multiplex PCR; TCRdb's version includes in-frame clones alone and lacks a portion of them. Of around 100,000 clones in the sample, approximately 80% were seen once. Source material: PBMCs. All receptors come from a woman aged 18-29 years in good health and CMV-seropositive.

The chain is built from TRBV30 and TRBJ1-1; TRBD1 matches at 8 bases. V shed 4 bases, J shed 11 bases, and the junction held 9 bases outside the gene matches. The length of the CDR3 is 12 residues. CDR1 GTSNPN and CDR2 SVGIG come from the germline V gene (reference sequence). The CDR3 sequence is CAWTGGGPRAFF. In DNA form, the CDR3 reads TGTGCCTGGACAGGGGGCGGCCCACGGGCTTTCTTT.

The gene calls are TRBV7-6 and TRBJ1-1; D call uncertain. Between the trimmed V and J ends, which lost 1 base and 3 bases, there was a span of 15 bases. This CDR3 region has 16 residues. Germline V gene sequence: CDR1 SGHVS, CDR2 FNYEAQ. As DNA, the CDR3 is TGTGCCAGCAGCTTAGAGACAAACGGTGAACACACTGAAGCTTTCTTT. It translates to CASSLETNGEHTEAFF.

The CDR3 sequence: CASSLDTGSGNTIYF. CDR3 nucleotides: TGTGCCAGCAGCTTGGACACCGGCTCTGGAAACACCATATATTTT. The chain couples TRBV7-3 to TRBJ1-3; D possibly corresponds to TRBD1 (5 bases). Germline values: CDR1 SGHTA, CDR2 FQGTGA. CDR3 length: 15 amino acids. V lost 3 bases to trimming and J lost 0 bases, with 9 bases between them.

CDR3 in DNA: TGTGCCAGCAGTGAAATTGGGGGGTTGAACACTGAAGCTTTCTTT. This gives the protein CASSEIGGLNTEAFF. The chain carries TRBV6-1 and TRBJ1-1, with D possibly matching TRBD1 (5 bases). This CDR3 has 15 amino acids. Germline CDR1 reads MNHNS; CDR2 reads SASEGT. Trimming removed 2 bases at V and 0 bases at J, with 10 bases between.

The count of this clone is one. The rearrangement uses TRBV6-1 and TRBJ2-7; D perhaps matches TRBD2 (7 bases). CDR1 is MNHNS and CDR2 is SASEGT in the germline V gene. This CDR3 spans 14 amino acids. V was pared by 8 bases and J by 5 bases, with 19 bases between. The CDR3 spells CASLGAGEVNEQYF. For the CDR3, the DNA is TGTGCCAGCCTGGGGGCGGGAGAGGTCAACGAGCAGTACTTC.

CDR3 DNA sequence: TGTGCCAGCAGCTTGGGGCACCCCACCGGGGAGCTGTTTTTT. Protein: CASSLGHPTGELFF. The chain has TRBV5-4 and TRBJ2-2; D not certain. The germline CDR1 and CDR2 sequences are SGHNT and YYREEE (reference sequence). V dropped 0 bases and J dropped 4 bases, with 7 bases sitting between them. CDR3 length: 14 residues. Drawing the rest from reference TRBV5-4 and TRBJ2-2, the complete variable domain is ETGVTQSPTHLIKTRGQQVTLRCSSQSGHNTVSWYQQALGQGPQFIFQYYREEENGRGNFPPRFSGLQFPNYSSELNVNALELDDSALYLCASSLGHPTGELFFGEGSRLTVL.

Remarks on this clone: The same CDR3 can be traced to other DNA sequences in this sample. The chain uses TRBV18 and TRBJ2-7; 14 bases are shared with TRBD2. Germline CDR1 KGHSH, CDR2 LQKENI. This CDR3 is built from 17 residues. The V and J ends lost 3 bases and 2 bases, in that order; junction bases with no gene match: 6. DNA of the CDR3: TGTGCCAGCTCACCCGGGACTAGCGGGAGCCTTCCCTACGAGCAGTACTTC. Translating gives CASSPGTSGSLPYEQYF.

This chain connects TRBV30 to TRBJ1-3; possibly TRBD1 for D (5 bases). V lost 4 bases and J 6 bases, leaving 10 bases between the germline ends. Germline V gene lookup returns CDR1 GTSNPN and CDR2 SVGIG (reference sequence). The CDR3 length is 12 residues. The CDR3 DNA is TGTGCCTGGAACGGACAAGTAAACACCATATATTTT. Its protein is CAWNGQVNTIYF.

The chain carries TRBV4-1 and TRBJ2-4; D gene unclear. The CDR3 is made up of 16 amino acids. Germline CDR1 and CDR2: MGHRA and YSYEKL. The ends were cut back, 1 base at V and 0 bases at J, with 10 bases in the middle. The CDR3 nucleotides read TGCGCCAGCAGCCAAGTGGTAGCATTAGCCAAAAACATTCAGTACTTC. Translated: CASSQVVALAKNIQYF.

The J gene is TRBJ2-3, the V gene TRBV4-1; tentatively, D is TRBD2 (6 bases). Germline values: CDR1 MGHRA, CDR2 YSYEKL. V lost 0 bases and J 0 bases, leaving 16 bases between the germline ends. CDR3 length equals 18 residues. This CDR3 is CASSQDYKGRESTDTQYF. For the CDR3, the DNA is TGCGCCAGCAGCCAAGATTACAAGGGGCGGGAAAGCACAGATACGCAGTATTTT.

This chain connects TRBV18 to TRBJ1-5, with TRBD1 identical over 9 bases. The ends lost 2 bases at V and 0 bases at J; junction bases unmatched: 8. The CDR3 extends over 18 amino acids. Germline V CDR1 and CDR2: KGHSH, LQKENI. CDR3 nucleotide sequence: TGTGCCAGCTCACCATCCGGACAGGGGATTTATAGCAATCAGCCCCAGCATTTT. It is translated as CASSPSGQGIYSNQPQHF.